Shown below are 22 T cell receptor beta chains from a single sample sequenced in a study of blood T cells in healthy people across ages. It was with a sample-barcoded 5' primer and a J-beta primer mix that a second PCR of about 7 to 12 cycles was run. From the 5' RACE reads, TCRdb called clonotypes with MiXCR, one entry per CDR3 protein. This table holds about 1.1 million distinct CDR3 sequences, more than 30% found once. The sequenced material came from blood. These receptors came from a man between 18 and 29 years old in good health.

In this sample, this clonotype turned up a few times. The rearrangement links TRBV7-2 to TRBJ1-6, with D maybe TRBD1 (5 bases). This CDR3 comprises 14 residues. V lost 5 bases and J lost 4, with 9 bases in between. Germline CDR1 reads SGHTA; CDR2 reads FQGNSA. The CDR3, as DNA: TGTGCCAGCAGCCCCAGGGAATATAATTCACCCCTCCACTTT. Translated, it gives CASSPREYNSPLHF.

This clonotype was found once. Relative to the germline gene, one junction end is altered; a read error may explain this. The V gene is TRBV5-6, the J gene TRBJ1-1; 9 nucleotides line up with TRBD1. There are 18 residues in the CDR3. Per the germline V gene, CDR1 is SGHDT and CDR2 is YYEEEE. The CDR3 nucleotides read TGTGCCAGCAGCTTGGGACCGCCGGGACAGGGTATGAACACCGAAGCTTTCTTT. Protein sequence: CASSLGPPGQGMNTEAFF. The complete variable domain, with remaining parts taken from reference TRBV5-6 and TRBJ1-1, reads DAGVTQSPTHLIKTRGQQVTLRCSPKSGHDTVSWYQQALGQGPQFIFQYYEEEERQRGNFPDRFSGHQFPNYSSELNVNALLLGDSALYLCASSLGPPGQGMNTEAFFGQGTRLTVV.

CDR3 DNA sequence: TGCAGTGCTAGGGGGGACTCCAGATACAATGAGCAGTACTTC. Residues: CSARGDSRYNEQYF. The chain is built from TRBV20-1 and TRBJ2-5, with D maybe TRBD2 (6 bases). V lost 3 bases and J 11 bases, leaving 22 bases between the germline ends. This CDR3 region has 14 residues. CDR1 and CDR2 (germline): DFQATT, SNEGSKA (reference sequence).

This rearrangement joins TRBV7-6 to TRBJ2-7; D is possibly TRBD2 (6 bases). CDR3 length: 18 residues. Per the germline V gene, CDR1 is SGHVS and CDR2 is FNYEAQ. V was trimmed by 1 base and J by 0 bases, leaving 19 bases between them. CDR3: CASSLVEARRGSSYEQYF. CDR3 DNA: TGTGCCAGCAGCTTAGTCGAGGCCAGGCGGGGCAGCTCCTACGAGCAGTACTTC.

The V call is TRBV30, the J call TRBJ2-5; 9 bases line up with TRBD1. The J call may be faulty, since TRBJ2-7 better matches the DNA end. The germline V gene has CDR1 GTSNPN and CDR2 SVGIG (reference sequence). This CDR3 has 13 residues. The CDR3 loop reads CAWRRDRVYEQYF. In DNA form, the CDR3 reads TGTGCCTGGAGAAGGGACAGGGTTTACGAGCAGTACTTC.

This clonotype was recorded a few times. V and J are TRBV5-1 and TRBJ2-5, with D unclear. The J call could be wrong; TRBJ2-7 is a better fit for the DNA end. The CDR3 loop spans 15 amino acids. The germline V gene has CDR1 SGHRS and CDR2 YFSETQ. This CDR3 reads CASSPRRQASGEQYF. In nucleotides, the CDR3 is TGCGCCAGCAGCCCTCGTCGTCAGGCGTCCGGCGAGCAGTACTTC.

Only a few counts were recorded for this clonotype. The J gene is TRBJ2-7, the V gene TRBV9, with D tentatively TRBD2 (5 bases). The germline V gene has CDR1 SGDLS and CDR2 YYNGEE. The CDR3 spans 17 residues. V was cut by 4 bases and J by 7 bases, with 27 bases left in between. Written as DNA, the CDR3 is TGTGCCAGCAGCCTCACTCACGGGATGAGCTCCTACAATGAGCAGTACTTC. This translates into CASSLTHGMSSYNEQYF.

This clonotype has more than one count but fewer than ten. CDR3 DNA: TGCAGTGCTTCCTCTAATCCTAGCACAGATACGCAGTATTTT. It is translated as CSASSNPSTDTQYF. The chain uses TRBV20-1 and TRBJ2-3; unclear D gene. CDR1 DFQATT and CDR2 SNEGSKA come from the germline V gene (reference sequence). The CDR3 length is 14 residues. The V end lost 5 bases, the J end lost 0 bases, and 12 bases lay between the germline ends.

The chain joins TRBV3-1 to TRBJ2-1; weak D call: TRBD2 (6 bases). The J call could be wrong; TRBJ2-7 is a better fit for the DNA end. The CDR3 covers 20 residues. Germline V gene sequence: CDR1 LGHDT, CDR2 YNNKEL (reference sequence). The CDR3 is CASSQDLGTLGGPSYNEQYF. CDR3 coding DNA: TGTGCCAGCAGCCAAGATCTAGGCACCCTGGGGGGTCCCTCCTACAATGAGCAGTACTTC.

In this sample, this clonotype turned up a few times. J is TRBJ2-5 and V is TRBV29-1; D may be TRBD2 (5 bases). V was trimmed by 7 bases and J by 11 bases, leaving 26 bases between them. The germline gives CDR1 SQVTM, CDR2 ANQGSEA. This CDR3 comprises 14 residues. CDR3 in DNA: TGCAGCGCAATCGGAGGAATTTACTACAATGAGCAGTACTTC. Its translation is CSAIGGIYYNEQYF.

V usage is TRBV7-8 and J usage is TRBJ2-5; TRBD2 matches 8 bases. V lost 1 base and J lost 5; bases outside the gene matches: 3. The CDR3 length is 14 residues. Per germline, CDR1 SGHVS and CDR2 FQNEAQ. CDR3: CASSLVASGETQYF. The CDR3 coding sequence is TGTGCCAGCAGCTTAGTGGCTAGCGGGGAGACCCAGTACTTC.

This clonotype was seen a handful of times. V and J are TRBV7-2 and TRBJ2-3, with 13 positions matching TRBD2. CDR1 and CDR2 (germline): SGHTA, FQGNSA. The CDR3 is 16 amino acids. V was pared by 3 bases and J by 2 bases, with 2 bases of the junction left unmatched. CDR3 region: CASSLGLAGNTDTQYF. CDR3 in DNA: TGTGCCAGCAGCTTGGGACTAGCGGGGAACACAGATACGCAGTATTTT.

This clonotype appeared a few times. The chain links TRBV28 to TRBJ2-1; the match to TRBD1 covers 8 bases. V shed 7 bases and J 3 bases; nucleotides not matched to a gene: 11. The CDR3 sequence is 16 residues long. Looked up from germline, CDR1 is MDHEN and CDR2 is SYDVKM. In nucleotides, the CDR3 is TGTGCCAGCACCCAGACGGGACAGGTACTCTACAATGAGCAGTTCTTC. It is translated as CASTQTGQVLYNEQFF.

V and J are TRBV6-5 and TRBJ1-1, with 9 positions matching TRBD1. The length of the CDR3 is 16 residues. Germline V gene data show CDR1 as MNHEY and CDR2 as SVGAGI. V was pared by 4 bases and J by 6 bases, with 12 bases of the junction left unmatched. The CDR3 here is CASSSLGTGIYSEAFF. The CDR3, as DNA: TGTGCCAGCAGTTCCCTCGGGACAGGGATCTACTCTGAAGCTTTCTTT.

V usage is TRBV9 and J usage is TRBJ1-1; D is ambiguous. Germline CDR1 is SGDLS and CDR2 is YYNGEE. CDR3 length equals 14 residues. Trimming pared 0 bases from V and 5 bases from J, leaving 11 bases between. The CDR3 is CASSVADIGTEAFF. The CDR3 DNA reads TGTGCCAGCAGCGTAGCTGATATCGGTACTGAAGCTTTCTTT.

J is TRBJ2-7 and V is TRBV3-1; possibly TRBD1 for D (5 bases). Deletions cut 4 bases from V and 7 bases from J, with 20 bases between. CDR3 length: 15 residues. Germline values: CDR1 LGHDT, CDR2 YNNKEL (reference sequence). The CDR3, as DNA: TGTGCCAGCAGCCTTAACAGGCCACCCTACAATGAGCAGTACTTC. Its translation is CASSLNRPPYNEQYF.

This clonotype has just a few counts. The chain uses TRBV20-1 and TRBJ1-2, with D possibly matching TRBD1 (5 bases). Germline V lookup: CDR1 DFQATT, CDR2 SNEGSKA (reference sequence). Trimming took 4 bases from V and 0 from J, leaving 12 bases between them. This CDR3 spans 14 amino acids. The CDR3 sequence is CSAIRQSANYGYTF. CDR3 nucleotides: TGCAGTGCTATAAGACAGTCAGCTAACTATGGCTACACCTTC.

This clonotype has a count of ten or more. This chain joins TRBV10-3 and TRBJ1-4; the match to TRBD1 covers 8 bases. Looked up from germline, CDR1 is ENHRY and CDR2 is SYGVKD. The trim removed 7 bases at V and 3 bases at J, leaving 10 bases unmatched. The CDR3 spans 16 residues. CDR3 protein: CAIKSGRGLPNEKLFF. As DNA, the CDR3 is TGTGCCATCAAATCGGGCAGGGGGCTTCCTAATGAAAAACTGTTTTTT.

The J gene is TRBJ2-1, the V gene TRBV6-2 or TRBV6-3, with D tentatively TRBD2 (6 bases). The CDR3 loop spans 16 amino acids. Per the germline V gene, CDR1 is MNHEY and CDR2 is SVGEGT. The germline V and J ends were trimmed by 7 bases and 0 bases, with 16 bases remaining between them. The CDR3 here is CASNLGLPSSYNEQFF. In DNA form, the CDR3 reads TGTGCCAGCAATCTAGGACTACCCAGCTCCTACAATGAGCAGTTCTTC.

In DNA form, the CDR3 reads TGCAGTGCTAGAGTAAGGGAGTCGACCGATTCTGAAGGCAGGCCCCGAGGAGACTATGGCTACACCTTC. Translation: CSARVRESTDSEGRPRGDYGYTF. The rearrangement links TRBV20-1 to TRBJ1-2, with D unresolved. Trimming stripped 1 base from V and 3 bases from J, with 39 bases between. This CDR3 region has 23 residues. Germline assignment: CDR1 DFQATT and CDR2 SNEGSKA (reference sequence).

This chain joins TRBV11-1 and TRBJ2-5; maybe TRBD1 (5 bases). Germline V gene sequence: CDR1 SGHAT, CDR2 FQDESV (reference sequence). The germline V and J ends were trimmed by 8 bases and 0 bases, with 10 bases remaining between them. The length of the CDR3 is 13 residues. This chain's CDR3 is CASGDSYQETQYF. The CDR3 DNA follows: TGTGCCAGCGGCGACAGTTACCAAGAGACCCAGTACTTC.

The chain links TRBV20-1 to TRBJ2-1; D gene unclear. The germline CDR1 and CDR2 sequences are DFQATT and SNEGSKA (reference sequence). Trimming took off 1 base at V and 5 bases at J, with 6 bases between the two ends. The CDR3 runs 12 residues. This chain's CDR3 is CSARGQNNEQFF. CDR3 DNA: TGCAGTGCTAGAGGGCAGAACAATGAGCAGTTCTTC.